The 19 T cell receptor beta chains below all came from one sample that was sequenced in a study of blood T cells in healthy people across ages. Using a J-beta primer mix together with a sample-barcoded 5' primer, a second PCR was run for about 6 to 12 cycles. MiXCR, run by TCRdb on the 5' RACE reads, gives a single entry per CDR3 protein. The profile covers roughly 2 million distinct CDR3 sequences, with around half appearing a single time and approximately 2.1% taken by the ten largest. Sequencing used blood. The source is a woman in her forties in good health.

This clonotype was seen more than once but under ten times. The J gene is TRBJ1-2, the V gene TRBV7-2; 11 positions agree with TRBD1. This CDR3 region has 16 residues. In germline, CDR1 is SGHTA, CDR2 FQGNSA. With V trimmed by 1 base and J by 4 bases, 5 bases remained unmatched. The CDR3 DNA is TGTGCCAGCAGCTTAGAAGGGACAGGGGGTATCTATGGCTACACCTTC. As protein: CASSLEGTGGIYGYTF.

The rearrangement links TRBV4-2 to TRBJ2-5; D call uncertain. CDR1 and CDR2 (germline): LGHNA, YNFKEQ. The CDR3 runs 13 residues. Trimming removed 1 base from V and 4 bases from J, with 7 bases in between. DNA of the CDR3: TGTGCCAGCAGCCAAGTTCCTAGAGAGACCCAGTACTTC. It translates to CASSQVPRETQYF.

This clonotype showed up just once. The chain carries TRBV28 and TRBJ2-3, with D possibly being TRBD2 (6 bases). V lost 6 bases and J 4 bases, leaving 14 bases between the germline ends. This CDR3 is built from 14 residues. Germline-derived CDR1 and CDR2 are MDHEN and SYDVKM. The CDR3 DNA reads TGTGCCAGCAGGCGGGGCCCCATCCCAGATACGCAGTATTTT. It translates to CASRRGPIPDTQYF.

This chain connects TRBV5-6 to TRBJ2-3; D call uncertain. This CDR3 has 15 residues. Trimming left V 2 bases short and J 0 bases short, with 10 bases between. Germline-derived CDR1 and CDR2 are SGHDT and YYEEEE. The CDR3: CASSFGPSSTDTQYF. The CDR3 nucleotides are TGTGCCAGCAGCTTTGGGCCTTCTAGCACAGATACGCAGTATTTT.

The chain combines TRBV27 with TRBJ2-1; TRBD2 agrees at 14 bases. The J segment lost 8 bases and the V segment lost 3 bases, leaving 6 bases of the junction unmatched. CDR1 is MNHEY and CDR2 is SMNVEV in the germline V gene (reference sequence). CDR3 size: 16 residues. This CDR3 is CASSFLTSGGGYEQFF. CDR3 nucleotide sequence: TGTGCCAGCAGTTTCCTGACTAGCGGGGGGGGCTATGAGCAGTTCTTC.

The chain links TRBV28 to TRBJ2-4; D tentatively fits TRBD1 or TRBD2 (7 bases each). Germline V gene sequence: CDR1 MDHEN, CDR2 SYDVKM. This CDR3 has 16 amino acids. The V end lost 4 bases, the J end lost 2 bases, and 15 bases lay between the germline ends. CDR3: CASSSTQGGSKNIQYF. CDR3 DNA sequence: TGTGCCAGCAGTTCGACCCAGGGGGGGTCCAAAAACATTCAGTACTTC.

The rearrangement joins TRBV18 to TRBJ2-3; no clear D gene. The CDR3 spans 14 residues. CDR1 and CDR2 from the germline V gene are KGHSH and LQKENI. V shed 2 bases and J shed 5 bases, with 11 bases lying between them. The CDR3 DNA sequence: TGTGCCAGCTCACCATCGAGTAGGAGAGATACGCAGTATTTT. Protein product: CASSPSSRRDTQYF.

There are a few counts of this clonotype. The J gene is TRBJ2-1, the V gene TRBV24-1; D unclear. The germline V gene encodes CDR1 KGHDR and CDR2 SFDVKD. The CDR3 sequence is 14 residues long. The V end was cut by 0 bases, the J end by 5 bases, with 7 bases between. The CDR3 nucleotides read TGTGCCACCAGTGATTTGGCCGGAAACAATGAGCAGTTCTTC. Residues: CATSDLAGNNEQFF.

The V and J genes are TRBV3-1 and TRBJ1-4; 9 nucleotides align to TRBD1. The CDR3 has 14 residues. J gave up 6 bases and V 4 bases, and 3 bases lay outside the gene matches. Germline CDR1 is LGHDT and CDR2 is YNNKEL (reference sequence). The CDR3 loop reads CASSPGTGHEKLFF. The CDR3 coding sequence is TGTGCCAGCAGCCCTGGGACAGGGCATGAAAAACTGTTTTTT.

The chain links TRBV7-2 to TRBJ1-2; 8 bases fit TRBD1. The CDR3 is 16 amino acids. With 2 bases clipped from V and 6 bases from J, the junction kept 11 bases outside the gene matches. Germline CDR1 is SGHTA and CDR2 is FQGNSA. CDR3 loop: CASSLPRPQGAHGYTF. The CDR3 nucleotides are TGTGCCAGCAGCTTACCTCGACCTCAGGGGGCGCATGGCTACACCTTC.

This clonotype was observed a handful of times. The gene calls are TRBV20-1 and TRBJ2-7, with TRBD1 as a possible D gene (6 bases). V lost 3 bases to trimming and J lost 2 bases, with 11 bases between them. CDR3 size: 13 residues. Per the germline V gene, CDR1 is DFQATT and CDR2 is SNEGSKA (reference sequence). CDR3 DNA: TGCAGTGCTAGGGCTACAGGGACCTACGAGCAGTACTTC. It translates to CSARATGTYEQYF.

The V and J genes are TRBV18 and TRBJ2-6; possible D gene TRBD1, 6 bases. V was clipped by 2 bases and J by 1 base, with 12 bases between them. There are 17 residues in the CDR3. The V gene's germline CDR1 is KGHSH and CDR2 LQKENI. Here the CDR3 DNA reads TGTGCCAGCTCACCAAGCGGACAGAGATCTGGGGCCAACGTCCTGACTTTC. It translates to CASSPSGQRSGANVLTF.

This clonotype was detected once. The chain is built from TRBV4-1 and TRBJ1-6; D gene uncertain. The CDR3 sequence is 14 residues long. Germline CDR1 reads MGHRA; CDR2 reads YSYEKL. V gave up 4 bases and J gave up 6 bases, with 10 bases separating them. The CDR3 DNA reads TGCGCCAGCAGCCCAGAAGAAGGTAATTCACCCCTCCACTTT. Translated, it gives CASSPEEGNSPLHF.

This chain links TRBV24-1 with TRBJ2-5, with TRBD1 matching over 9 bases. Germline values: CDR1 KGHDR, CDR2 SFDVKD. The junction had 6 bases not matched to a gene; V was cut back by 3 bases and J by 5 bases. This CDR3 is 15 amino acids long. For the CDR3, the DNA is TGTGCCACCAGTGATATACAGGGGGCTAAGGAGACCCAGTACTTC. This gives the protein CATSDIQGAKETQYF.

This clonotype has a handful of counts. V and J are TRBV4-2 and TRBJ2-3; TRBD2 aligns across 12 bases. The germline V gene encodes CDR1 LGHNA and CDR2 YNFKEQ. V lost 3 bases and J lost 0; bases outside the gene matches: 10. The CDR3 covers 19 residues. DNA of the CDR3: TGTGCCAGCAGCCAGGCCCGGACTAGCGGGGAGTCTAGCACAGATACGCAGTATTTT. Amino acids: CASSQARTSGESSTDTQYF.

This clonotype was counted a few times. The rearrangement joins TRBV24-1 to TRBJ2-1; 10 bases are a match to TRBD2. CDR1 and CDR2 (germline): KGHDR, SFDVKD. Trimming took 5 bases from V and 2 from J; bases not matched to a gene: 17. The length of the CDR3 is 20 residues. The chain's CDR3 is CATSVSKKLAGAATYNEQFF. The CDR3 DNA follows: TGTGCCACCAGTGTGAGTAAGAAGCTAGCGGGGGCCGCCACCTACAATGAGCAGTTCTTC.

This chain's CDR3 is CASSSPGQGATGELFF. CDR3 DNA sequence: TGTGCCAGCAGTTCTCCGGGACAGGGGGCCACCGGGGAGCTGTTTTTT. The chain recombines TRBV6-5 with TRBJ2-2; the match to TRBD1 covers 12 bases. The CDR3 runs 16 residues. The germline V gene has CDR1 MNHEY and CDR2 SVGAGI. V was pared by 4 bases and J by 4 bases, with 4 bases of the junction left unmatched.

The J gene is TRBJ1-1, the V gene TRBV28; D call uncertain. The CDR3 is 16 residues long. Per the germline V gene, CDR1 is MDHEN and CDR2 is SYDVKM. The V end was cut by 4 bases, the J end by 0 bases, with 15 bases between. This CDR3 reads CASSYANEGVNTEAFF. CDR3 in DNA: TGTGCCAGCAGTTACGCCAACGAGGGTGTGAACACTGAAGCTTTCTTT.

The V and J genes are TRBV6-5 and TRBJ1-6; 7 bases are shared with TRBD1. The germline V gene encodes CDR1 MNHEY and CDR2 SVGAGI. V gave up 2 bases and J gave up 6 bases; unmatched junction bases: 7. The CDR3 extends over 16 amino acids. The CDR3 DNA reads as TGTGCCAGCAGTTACGCGGGACAGCTTTTTAATTCACCCCTCCACTTT. It translates to CASSYAGQLFNSPLHF.